This T cell receptor beta chain was recovered during a study of T cell repertoires in cytomegalovirus infection. Whole-study context: Public TCR beta signatures marked donors with CMV infection and the matching HLA.

The CDR3 totals 14 residues. Germline CDR1 reads MNHNS; CDR2 reads SASEGT. The V gene lost 5 bases and the J gene lost 8 bases, with 18 bases spanning the gap. In regard to this clonotype: What it recognizes is unknown.

Each CDR3 protein gets one entry after TCRdb re-called the reads with MiXCR. This sample has just under 550,000 distinct CDR3 sequences; approximately 25% occur once, and the top ten carry around 14%. Notes on the study in general: Using cumulative public TCR beta family frequency, the authors identified those who carried CMV together with the relevant HLA. HLA-C-restricted CMV-specific TCR beta clonotypes were dominant in the ex vivo response.

The clonotype comes from a human donor in good health (CMV status not recorded). Some clones in this sample may be carry-over from other donors' samples. Sequenced input: PBMCs. V gene TRBV6-1 combines with J gene TRBJ1-2; a possible D gene is TRBD1 (5 bases). The CDR3, as DNA: TGTGCCAGCAGTCAAGGGGCTCATCTATCAGGCTACACCTTC. This gives the protein CASSQGAHLSGYTF.